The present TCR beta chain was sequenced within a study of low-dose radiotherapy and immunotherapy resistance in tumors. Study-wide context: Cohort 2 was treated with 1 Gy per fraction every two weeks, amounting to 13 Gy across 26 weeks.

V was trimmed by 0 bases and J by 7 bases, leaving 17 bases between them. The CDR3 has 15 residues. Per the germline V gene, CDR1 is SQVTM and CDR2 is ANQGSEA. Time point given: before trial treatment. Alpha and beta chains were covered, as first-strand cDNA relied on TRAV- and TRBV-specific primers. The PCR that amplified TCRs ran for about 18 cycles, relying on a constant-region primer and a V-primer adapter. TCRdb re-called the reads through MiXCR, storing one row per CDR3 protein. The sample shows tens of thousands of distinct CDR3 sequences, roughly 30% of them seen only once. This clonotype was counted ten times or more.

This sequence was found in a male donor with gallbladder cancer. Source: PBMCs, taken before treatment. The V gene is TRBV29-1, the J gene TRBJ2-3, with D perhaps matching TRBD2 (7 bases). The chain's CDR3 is CSVEDPRGPTYTQYF. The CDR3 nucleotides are TGCAGCGTTGAAGATCCGCGGGGGCCGACCTATACGCAGTATTTT.